The 10 T cell receptor beta chains below come from one sample, sequenced in a study of technical replicates of blood from a few donors. Assay used: immunoSEQ multiplex PCR; TCRdb lists only in-frame clones, some missing. The data contain tens of thousands of clones, more than 75% of them seen just once; the ten biggest clones take up approximately 4.4%. The sample consisted of PBMCs. All receptors derive from a human donor in good health. Some clones in this sample may be carry-over from other donors' samples.

This sequence joins TRBV5-6 and TRBJ1-2; 7 nucleotides agree with TRBD1. This CDR3 has 14 residues. V shed 0 bases and J 7 bases; nucleotides not matched to a gene: 6. Germline assignment: CDR1 SGHDT and CDR2 YYEEEE. This CDR3 is CASSLAGGSSGYTF. In DNA, the CDR3 is TGTGCCAGCAGCTTGGCAGGGGGGAGCTCTGGCTACACCTTC.

V and J are TRBV4-1 and TRBJ2-3; 9 bases are a match to TRBD2. The length of the CDR3 is 19 residues. Germline-derived CDR1 and CDR2 are MGHRA and YSYEKL. V dropped 0 bases and J dropped 2; count of bases not matched to a gene: 12. CDR3 residues: CASSQEMEFEREDTDTQYF. As DNA, the CDR3 is TGCGCCAGCAGCCAAGAAATGGAGTTTGAGCGGGAGGACACAGATACGCAGTATTTT.

The V gene is TRBV6-1, the J gene TRBJ1-1; 7 bases agree with TRBD1. The germline V gene has CDR1 MNHNS and CDR2 SASEGT. There are 19 residues in the CDR3. After removal of 4 bases from V and 7 bases from J, the junction contained 24 bases not matched to a gene. This CDR3 is CASSGAAGTKQGRSGEAFF. DNA of the CDR3: TGTGCCAGCAGTGGGGCCGCCGGAACGAAACAGGGGCGAAGCGGTGAAGCTTTCTTT.

The chain joins TRBV6-1 to TRBJ1-6, with no clear D. Germline lookup yields CDR1 MNHNS and CDR2 SASEGT. This CDR3 region has 19 residues. Trimming took 2 bases from V and 0 from J, leaving 17 bases between them. CDR3 protein: CASSEWASPSSSYNSPLHF. The CDR3 DNA follows: TGTGCCAGCAGTGAATGGGCCTCACCCTCGAGCTCCTATAATTCACCCCTCCACTTT.

The chain is built from TRBV7-9 and TRBJ2-5; 12 bases agree with TRBD2. CDR1 and CDR2 (germline): SEHNR, FQNEAQ (reference sequence). The CDR3 is 16 amino acids. J gave up 0 bases and V 5 bases, and 4 bases lay outside the gene matches. The CDR3 region is CASSITSGGYQETQYF. For the CDR3, the DNA is TGTGCCAGCAGCATTACTAGCGGGGGGTACCAAGAGACCCAGTACTTC.

The chain links TRBV5-1 to TRBJ2-5; D gene ambiguous. This CDR3 has 13 residues. With 5 bases removed from V and 5 bases from J, the gap between germline ends came to 13 bases. CDR1 is SGHRS and CDR2 is YFSETQ in the germline V gene. CDR3 bases: TGCGCCAGCAGGCTCGGCGGTGGGGAGACCCAGTACTTC. It translates to CASRLGGGETQYF.

The chain links TRBV6-6 to TRBJ1-2; TRBD1 might be the D (5 bases). Germline CDR1 MNHNY, CDR2 SVGAGI (reference sequence). The CDR3 extends over 15 amino acids. V was shortened by 0 bases and J by 5 bases, with 13 bases between the two germline ends. CDR3 sequence reads: CASSYSAGPSYGYTF. In nucleotides, the CDR3 is TGTGCCAGCAGTTACTCGGCAGGGCCCTCTTATGGCTACACCTTC.

The rearrangement links TRBV6-5 to TRBJ2-3; 8 bases are a match to TRBD1. Germline V lookup: CDR1 MNHEY, CDR2 SVGAGI. CDR3 length: 14 residues. The J segment lost 5 bases and the V segment lost 2 bases, leaving 3 bases of the junction unmatched. CDR3: CASSYTDRVDTQYF. The CDR3 bases are TGTGCCAGCAGTTACACGGACAGGGTAGATACGCAGTATTTT.

V gene TRBV6-6 combines with J gene TRBJ2-5; tentative D call: TRBD2 (6 bases). This CDR3 has 14 residues. Germline CDR1 reads MNHNY; CDR2 reads SVGAGI (reference sequence). V lost 6 bases, J lost 9 bases, and 20 bases lay in between. The CDR3 sequence: CASSPGLGVDPQYF. In DNA form, the CDR3 reads TGTGCCAGCAGCCCGGGACTTGGGGTGGATCCCCAGTACTTC.

V gene TRBV2 combines with J gene TRBJ1-5; 8 bases are shared with TRBD1. The germline CDR1 and CDR2 sequences are SNHLY and FYNNEI. The J segment lost 7 bases and the V segment lost 5 bases, leaving 7 bases of the junction unmatched. There are 14 residues in the CDR3. For the CDR3, the DNA is TGTGCCAGCAGTAGTGGACAGGGTGAACAGCCCCAGCATTTT. Amino acids: CASSSGQGEQPQHF.